These 15 T cell receptor beta chains came from one sample sequenced in a study of blood T cell repertoires in COVID-19. Method: immunoSEQ multiplex PCR; TCRdb's copy keeps in-frame clones and lacks some. In the table there are approximately 260,000 clones, under 90% of which are singletons. Sequencing was done on a sample of peripheral blood. The receptors were sampled from a human donor in a cohort sampled during active COVID-19.

The rearrangement links TRBV28 to TRBJ1-2; unclear D gene. Germline CDR1 MDHEN, CDR2 SYDVKM. V was clipped by 2 bases and J by 1 base, with 8 bases between them. The CDR3 extends over 14 amino acids. Here the CDR3 DNA reads TGTGCCAGCAGTTTACTAGGAGGTAACTATGGCTACACCTTC. This encodes CASSLLGGNYGYTF.

The table lists this clone with a count of one. The V gene is TRBV3-1 (or the pseudogene TRBV3-2), the J gene TRBJ1-1; TRBD1 is a possible D gene (5 bases). Trimming shortened V by 1 base and J by 6 bases, and 15 bases separated the two germline ends. CDR3 length: 15 amino acids. Germline V gene data show CDR1 as LGHDT and CDR2 as YNNKEL (reference sequence). This CDR3 reads CASSQGGTRWPEAFF. CDR3 DNA: TGTGCCAGCAGCCAAGGCGGGACCCGCTGGCCTGAAGCTTTCTTT.

The chain has TRBV6-6 and TRBJ1-1, with no clear D. With 5 bases removed from V and 0 bases from J, the gap between germline ends came to 7 bases. This CDR3 comprises 13 residues. Germline V gives CDR1 MNHNY, CDR2 SVGAGI (reference sequence). Written as DNA, the CDR3 is TGTGCCAGCAGTACAGATATGAACACTGAAGCTTTCTTT. This encodes CASSTDMNTEAFF.

V usage is TRBV25-1 and J usage is TRBJ2-5; 7 bases are a match to TRBD1. With V trimmed by 6 bases and J by 0 bases, 10 bases remained unmatched. The CDR3 spans 16 residues. Germline loops: CDR1 MGHDK, CDR2 SYGVNS. Written as DNA, the CDR3 is TGTGCCAGCAGCGGGACAGAGGTCCGGTACCAAGAGACCCAGTACTTC. Its translation: CASSGTEVRYQETQYF.

This chain uses TRBV7-2 with TRBJ2-2; TRBD2 might be the D (6 bases). This CDR3 contains 16 residues. Germline loops: CDR1 SGHTA, CDR2 FQGNSA. V was pared by 2 bases and J by 7 bases, with 17 bases between. In DNA, the CDR3 is TGTGCCAGCAGCTTAATGCAGGCGGGGCCGGGCGGGGAGCTGTTTTTT. Translation: CASSLMQAGPGGELFF.

This chain joins TRBV5-4 and TRBJ2-5; 11 nucleotides agree with TRBD2. With V trimmed by 0 bases and J by 5 bases, 3 bases remained unmatched. CDR3 size: 15 residues. The germline gives CDR1 SGHNT, CDR2 YYREEE (reference sequence). The DNA of the CDR3 is TGTGCCAGCAGCTTGGGACTAGCGGGGCCGGAGACCCAGTACTTC. Protein sequence: CASSLGLAGPETQYF.

The J gene is TRBJ1-4, the V gene TRBV25-1; tentative D call: TRBD1 (5 bases). V was cut by 2 bases and J by 6 bases, with 13 bases left in between. Looked up from germline, CDR1 is MGHDK and CDR2 is SYGVNS. The CDR3 runs to 15 residues. The CDR3 loop reads CASSERGRDDEKLFF. The CDR3 DNA sequence: TGTGCCAGCAGTGAACGAGGGAGGGACGATGAAAAACTGTTTTTT.

The chain carries TRBV28 and TRBJ2-2; D is perhaps TRBD2 (6 bases). The V end was cut by 3 bases, the J end by 3 bases, with 26 bases between. CDR3 size: 20 residues. Germline CDR1 reads MDHEN; CDR2 reads SYDVKM. CDR3 region: CASSFPIESRTTGYTGELFF. Here the CDR3 DNA reads TGTGCCAGCAGTTTCCCGATAGAATCACGGACTACTGGTTACACCGGGGAGCTGTTTTTT.

This sequence joins TRBV19 and TRBJ2-3, with 11 nucleotides matching TRBD2. This CDR3 comprises 14 residues. From germline, CDR1 is LNHDA and CDR2 SQIVND (reference sequence). The V and J ends lost 6 bases and 4 bases, in that order; junction bases with no gene match: 3. CDR3 nucleotides: TGTGCCAGTAGGACTAGCGGGACCGCAGATACGCAGTATTTT. Translation: CASRTSGTADTQYF.

CDR3 DNA: TGCAGCGTTGTGGGTCAGGAGGTAGGCTACGAGCAGTACTTC. Translation: CSVVGQEVGYEQYF. This sequence joins TRBV29-1 and TRBJ2-7, with D perhaps TRBD2 (5 bases). In germline, CDR1 is SQVTM, CDR2 ANQGSEA. V lost 4 bases and J 3 bases, leaving 16 bases between the germline ends. The CDR3 is made up of 14 amino acids.

This clone was seen repeatedly, ten times or more. This chain links TRBV4-1 with TRBJ1-2, with D possibly TRBD1 on 5 matching bases. There are 16 residues in the CDR3. CDR1 and CDR2 from the germline V gene are MGHRA and YSYEKL. V lost 0 bases, J lost 0 bases, and 11 bases lay in between. The CDR3 nucleotides read TGCGCCAGCAGCCAAGATCCGTCAGGGACTAACTATGGCTACACCTTC. This translates into CASSQDPSGTNYGYTF.

J is TRBJ2-7 and V is TRBV29-1; TRBD1 aligns across 12 bases. The CDR3 spans 15 residues. The germline CDR1 and CDR2 sequences are SQVTM and ANQGSEA. With 7 bases clipped from V and 4 bases from J, the junction kept 11 bases outside the gene matches. CDR3 bases: TGCAGCGCCCTCACCGGGACAGGGGGCGTATACGAGCAGTACTTC. Protein sequence: CSALTGTGGVYEQYF.

V is TRBV14 and J is TRBJ1-1; D uncertain. This CDR3 spans 13 amino acids. Deletions cut 6 bases from V and 2 bases from J, with 10 bases between. CDR1 and CDR2 (germline): SGHDN, FVKESK. In nucleotides, the CDR3 is TGTGCCAGCAGTCTTGGGCGAAACACTGAAGCTTTCTTT. This translates into CASSLGRNTEAFF.

The V call is TRBV3-1 (or the pseudogene TRBV3-2), the J call TRBJ2-7; D not resolved. With 1 base removed from V and 4 bases from J, the gap between germline ends came to 5 bases. Germline V gene data show CDR1 as LGHDT and CDR2 as YNNKEL (reference sequence). The CDR3 runs to 12 residues. DNA of the CDR3: TGTGCCAGCAGCCAAGGTCGTTACGAGCAGTACTTC. This gives the protein CASSQGRYEQYF.

The chain has TRBV9 and TRBJ1-1, with a tentative D call TRBD1 (5 bases). V lost 0 bases and J 1 base, leaving 19 bases between the germline ends. This CDR3 has 18 amino acids. CDR1 and CDR2 (germline): SGDLS, YYNGEE. The CDR3 protein is CASSVVGGASTQNTEAFF. The CDR3 DNA sequence: TGTGCCAGCAGCGTAGTAGGAGGGGCTAGTACTCAGAACACTGAAGCTTTCTTT.